These 5 T cell receptor beta chains share one sample of origin, sequenced in a study of persistence of HIV-infected CD4 T cells. These receptors' antigens are unknown. The immunoSEQ assay was version 4, run in survey mode. This table comes from immunoSEQ multiplex PCR, and its TCRdb copy is limited to in-frame clones, with some not included. The repertoire has about 36,000 clones, more than 70% of them found once; the top ten carry around 5%. An overlapping HIV-1 Gag peptide pool stimulated these cells at about 1 ug/peptide/mL. CD40L/CD69 double-negative CD45RO-high memory CD4+ T cells were collected. Material: cultured CD4+ T cells from PBMCs, obtained from a patient who received antiretroviral therapy. These TCRs come from an adult with HIV. The donor label of this sample is uncertain.

This chain uses TRBV12-3 or TRBV12-4 with TRBJ1-6; D not certain. Trimming removed 4 bases from V and 10 bases from J, with 8 bases in between. The CDR3 spans 12 residues. The CDR3 region is CASSSLESPLHF. As DNA, the CDR3 is TGTGCCAGCAGTTCCCTGGAATCACCCCTCCACTTT.

This chain's CDR3 is CASSVQHPGQGTKGYTF. CDR3 nucleotide sequence: TGTGCCAGCAGTGTACAACACCCTGGACAGGGCACTAAAGGCTACACCTTC. V gene TRBV28 combines with J gene TRBJ1-2, with 8 bases matching TRBD1. The CDR3 is 17 residues long. The J segment lost 8 bases and the V segment lost 5 bases, leaving 19 bases of the junction unmatched. Looked up from germline, CDR1 is MDHEN and CDR2 is SYDVKM.

This chain uses TRBV18 with TRBJ2-1, with D possibly being TRBD1 (5 bases). The CDR3 totals 15 residues. The V gene lost 2 bases and the J gene lost 5 bases, with 13 bases spanning the gap. Germline values: CDR1 KGHSH, CDR2 LQKENI. The CDR3 loop reads CASSPSDSRHNEQFF. Written as DNA, the CDR3 is TGTGCCAGCTCACCATCCGACAGTAGACACAATGAGCAGTTCTTC.

CDR3 residues: CASSQDRVGGYTF. CDR3 DNA: TGTGCCAGCAGTCAGGACAGGGTGGGTGGCTACACCTTC. The chain couples TRBV27 to TRBJ1-2, with 8 bases fitting TRBD1. This CDR3 has 13 amino acids. The J segment lost 7 bases and the V segment lost 5 bases, leaving 6 bases of the junction unmatched. Germline V gene data show CDR1 as MNHEY and CDR2 as SMNVEV (reference sequence).

The CDR3 region is CASSWDRDNNEQFF. In DNA, the CDR3 is TGTGCCAGCAGTTGGGACAGGGACAACAATGAGCAGTTCTTC. This chain uses TRBV6-5 with TRBJ2-1; TRBD1 matches 9 bases. The CDR3 is made up of 14 amino acids. Losses at the gene ends were 4 bases for V and 5 bases for J; bases not matched to a gene: 3. Germline values: CDR1 MNHEY, CDR2 SVGAGI.